Listed below are T cell receptor beta chains from one sample, sequenced in a study of early T cells in non-severe SARS-CoV-2 infection. Each CDR3 protein gets one entry after TCRdb re-called the 5' RACE reads with MiXCR. The sample has more than 20,000 distinct CDR3 sequences, nearly 5.5% seen once. The source material was whole blood. All receptors derive from an adult who was a healthcare worker with PCR-confirmed SARS-CoV-2 infection or an uninfected control (not recorded which). The conserved cysteine and the conserved F or W are not part of the CDR3 here.

V	J	CDR3
TRBV7-2	TRBJ2-1	ASSPARGASGRNEQF
TRBV20-1	TRBJ2-3	SAKEVTDTQY
TRBV7-9	TRBJ2-3	ASSLFPQGTDTQY
TRBV2	TRBJ2-1	ASSDLGGNEQF
TRBV5-1	TRBJ2-5	ASSLQNQETQY
TRBV2	TRBJ2-1	ASRGGQVSYNEQF
TRBV4-1	TRBJ2-1	ASSQVGVYNEQF
TRBV11-3	TRBJ1-2	ASSADSSLNYGYT
TRBV24-1	TRBJ1-1	ATRAGASTEAF
TRBV11-2	TRBJ2-7	ASSLDSSGLSYEQY
TRBV20-1	TRBJ2-1	SAPRDTSGNEQF
TRBV29-1	TRBJ2-1	SVRTGTDANEQF
TRBV7-2	TRBJ2-7	ASSLGQGGFPYEQY
TRBV12-3/TRBV12-4	TRBJ1-5	ASSLSAGKPQH
TRBV12-3/TRBV12-4	TRBJ1-2	ASSDTGGADYGYT
TRBV7-3	TRBJ2-5	ASSFGGTRGETQY
TRBV5-5	TRBJ1-1	ASSLVMDRNTEAF
TRBV6-5	TRBJ2-3	ASSYSYTDTQY
TRBV5-1	TRBJ2-7	ASSLAPGSAYEQY
TRBV19	TRBJ2-3	ASSIDAGDTQY
TRBV5-4	TRBJ2-2	ASSPAMANTGELF
TRBV7-2	TRBJ1-6	ASSTPGDNSPLH
TRBV7-9	TRBJ1-6	ASSSGWGAYNSPLH
TRBV29-1	TRBJ1-1	SGQNTEAF